These 27 T cell receptor beta chains were sequenced from one sample in a study of T cells expressing NK-cell markers. After re-calling the 5' RACE reads, TCRdb lists one entry per CDR3 protein, DNA absent. The sample yields 500,000 to 700,000 distinct CDR3 sequences, of which the top ten take up approximately 4%. The sample comprised blood T cells: a sorted CD56 or NKG2C T cell subset, CD4+ or CD8+ T cells, or bulk PBMC T cells (not recorded which). These receptors all come from a man younger than 35 in good health.

The rearrangement joins TRBV27 to TRBJ1-1. This CDR3 spans 14 amino acids. Germline CDR1 and CDR2: MNHEY and SMNVEV (reference sequence). This CDR3 is CASSTLLGGTEAFF.

This rearrangement joins TRBV29-1 to TRBJ1-1; TCRdb returns TRBD1, unconfirmable since there is no DNA. In germline, CDR1 is SQVTM, CDR2 ANQGSEA. The CDR3 runs to 14 residues. This CDR3 reads CSVRTGGTNTEAFF.

The V gene is TRBV5-5, the J gene TRBJ2-2; TCRdb indicates TRBD2, and absent DNA this call remains unverified. Looked up from germline, CDR1 is SGHKS and CDR2 is YYEKEE (reference sequence). The CDR3 length is 18 residues. The CDR3 sequence is CASRRTLTSGANTGELFF.

V is TRBV6-2 or TRBV6-3 and J is TRBJ1-6; TCRdb's D call of TRBD1 is untestable without DNA. The germline V gene has CDR1 MNHEY and CDR2 SVGEGT. This CDR3 is built from 15 residues. Here the CDR3 reads CASSFLDRTNSPLHF.

This chain uses TRBV6-5 with TRBJ2-2; the TRBD2 assignment by TCRdb is unverifiable without DNA. This CDR3 has 16 amino acids. CDR1 MNHEY and CDR2 SVGAGI come from the germline V gene. The CDR3 region is CASSYWLAGTPGELFF.

The rearrangement uses TRBV24-1 and TRBJ2-3; TCRdb designates TRBD2, a call that cannot be tested without DNA. The CDR3 has 16 residues. In germline, CDR1 is KGHDR, CDR2 SFDVKD. CDR3 region: CATSERLAGGPDTQYF.

The chain uses TRBV6-5 and TRBJ1-2. Germline V gene lookup returns CDR1 MNHEY and CDR2 SVGAGI. The CDR3 contains 16 residues. The CDR3: CASSYDSQGRYYGYTF.

The V call is TRBV28, the J call TRBJ2-2; the D call of TRBD1 rests on TCRdb alone, since no DNA is present to check it. CDR1 is MDHEN, CDR2 SYDVKM, per germline. CDR3 size: 18 residues. The CDR3 reads CASSPLPGQGTSTGELFF.

The gene calls are TRBV9 and TRBJ2-1. This CDR3 is 12 amino acids long. Germline V gives CDR1 SGDLS, CDR2 YYNGEE. This CDR3 is CASSPPNNEQFF.

The chain has TRBV6-1 and TRBJ2-2; absent DNA, TCRdb's TRBD1 call cannot be checked. In germline, CDR1 is MNHNS, CDR2 SASEGT. This CDR3 contains 14 residues. Here the CDR3 reads CASSRTGGSGELFF.

The rearrangement links TRBV3-1 to TRBJ2-1; TCRdb's assignment of TRBD1 cannot be checked, as there is no DNA. CDR3 size: 16 residues. Per germline, CDR1 LGHDT and CDR2 YNNKEL (reference sequence). CDR3 sequence reads: CASSQGSPGQTNEQFF.

This chain connects TRBV5-1 to TRBJ1-1. Germline assignment: CDR1 SGHRS and CDR2 YFSETQ. The CDR3 loop spans 14 amino acids. The chain's CDR3 is CASSSPERNTEAFF.

This chain joins TRBV5-6 and TRBJ2-7; TCRdb picks TRBD2, but there is no DNA to check that call. The CDR3 consists of 17 residues. Germline loops: CDR1 SGHDT, CDR2 YYEEEE. CDR3 residues: CASSLSRGLAGVYEQYF.

The chain recombines TRBV5-6 with TRBJ2-3; lacking DNA, the TRBD2 call made by TCRdb goes unchecked. Germline values: CDR1 SGHDT, CDR2 YYEEEE. This CDR3 region has 14 residues. CDR3 sequence: CASSFGPFADTQYF.

The V and J genes are TRBV7-6 and TRBJ2-3; TCRdb lists TRBD1, though no DNA is available to test this call. The germline CDR1 and CDR2 sequences are SGHVS and FNYEAQ. The CDR3 is 16 residues long. The chain's CDR3 is CASSSPGGWDTDTQYF.

The chain combines TRBV20-1 with TRBJ2-3; TCRdb names TRBD2, which stays unverified in the absence of DNA. The CDR3 sequence is 14 residues long. Germline-derived CDR1 and CDR2 are DFQATT and SNEGSKA (reference sequence). CDR3 amino acids: CSVQSGLGTDTQYF.

The chain joins TRBV21-1 to TRBJ2-3; with no DNA, the TCRdb D assignment of TRBD2 cannot be verified. TRBV21-1 is an annotated pseudogene. The CDR3 length is 16 residues. CDR3 region: CASSTRRGLSTDTQYF.

The chain carries TRBV4-3 and TRBJ2-7; lacking DNA, the TRBD1 call made by TCRdb goes unchecked. Germline V CDR1 and CDR2: LGHNA, YSLEER. The CDR3 runs to 15 residues. The CDR3 sequence: CASSHLRQGAYEQYF.

The genes are TRBV29-1 and TRBJ1-1. Germline V gene sequence: CDR1 SQVTM, CDR2 ANQGSEA. The CDR3 totals 12 residues. This CDR3 is CSPTRGAPEAFF.

This chain joins TRBV10-3 and TRBJ2-4; lacking DNA, the TRBD1 call made by TCRdb goes unchecked. The CDR3 length is 13 residues. The germline CDR1 and CDR2 sequences are ENHRY and SYGVKD. The CDR3 region is CAISRGTGNIQYF.

The chain links TRBV12-3 or TRBV12-4 to TRBJ2-1; TCRdb names TRBD1, which stays unverified in the absence of DNA. This CDR3 is built from 15 residues. CDR3 in amino acids: CASRPPTGEGAEQFF.

V gene TRBV29-1 combines with J gene TRBJ2-3; lacking DNA, the TRBD2 call made by TCRdb goes unchecked. Germline CDR1 SQVTM, CDR2 ANQGSEA. This CDR3 is built from 16 residues. The CDR3 loop is CSVEDLGLAGLDTQYF.

The CDR3 sequence: CASSPDSENGYTF. The V and J genes are TRBV11-1 and TRBJ1-2; TCRdb proposes TRBD1, but this gene call is untestable without DNA. Germline V gives CDR1 SGHAT, CDR2 FQDESV (reference sequence). The length of the CDR3 is 13 residues.

This chain uses TRBV12-3 or TRBV12-4 with TRBJ1-1. The CDR3 runs to 14 residues. CDR3 amino acids: CASSPRRSGTEAFF.

This chain connects TRBV5-1 to TRBJ2-1; checking the TCRdb D call of TRBD2 is not possible without DNA. This CDR3 has 15 amino acids. Germline V gene sequence: CDR1 SGHRS, CDR2 YFSETQ. CDR3 amino acids: CATSSSGGTMNEQFF.

This sequence joins TRBV5-1 and TRBJ2-7; TCRdb's D gene call, TRBD1, goes unchecked for lack of DNA. Looked up from germline, CDR1 is SGHRS and CDR2 is YFSETQ. This CDR3 spans 15 amino acids. CDR3 sequence: CASSLTGQGGYEQYF.

The rearrangement joins TRBV27 to TRBJ2-2; no DNA is available, so the TRBD2 call from TCRdb remains unchecked. The CDR3 contains 16 residues. The germline V gene has CDR1 MNHEY and CDR2 SMNVEV (reference sequence). This CDR3 reads CASTGGRNANTGELFF.